This is a list of T cell receptor beta chains from one sample in a study of cytomegalovirus exposure and HLA in healthy donors. Only in-frame clones appear in the TCRdb table, and some are missing; sequencing was by immunoSEQ multiplex PCR. The sample carries roughly 150,000 clones, under 70% recorded once. Material: PBMCs. The receptor set was obtained from a young woman in good health and CMV-seropositive. Both conserved end residues are part of each CDR3. The D gene is left open where the match is weak. The size of a clone is reported for some rows only, either as once, few or many, or as a class for expanded clones.

TRBV19	NA	NA	TRBJ1-6	CASSVLGPDGNSPLHF	TGTGCCAGTAGTGTTCTGGGGCCCGATGGGAATTCACCCCTCCACTTT
TRBV7-2	NA	TRBD2	TRBJ2-1	CASSPIAGAYNEQFF	TGTGCCAGCAGCCCGATAGCGGGTGCCTACAATGAGCAGTTCTTC
TRBV30	NA	TRBD1	TRBJ2-5	CAWSGGWGQQETQYF	TGTGCCTGGAGTGGGGGGTGGGGACAGCAAGAGACCCAGTACTTC
TRBV7-2	NA	TRBD2	TRBJ2-1	CASVGLAGVNEQFF	TGTGCCAGCGTGGGACTAGCGGGAGTCAATGAGCAGTTCTTC
TRBV27	few	NA	TRBJ2-7	CASTKTAIASYEQYF	TGTGCCAGCACCAAAACAGCCATTGCCTCCTACGAGCAGTACTTC
TRBV7-2	NA	TRBD2	TRBJ2-7	CASSLERLANGEQYF	TGTGCCAGCAGCTTAGAACGACTAGCGAACGGCGAGCAGTACTTC
TRBV4-1	NA	TRBD2	TRBJ2-3	CASSQDSLRGGPDTQYF	TGCGCCAGCAGCCAAGATTCGTTGCGGGGGGGTCCTGATACGCAGTATTTT
TRBV7-9	NA	NA	TRBJ2-1	CASSLWLNHNNEQFF	TGTGCCAGCAGCTTATGGCTTAATCATAACAATGAGCAGTTCTTC
TRBV9	NA	NA	TRBJ2-7	CASSVDPRAYEQYF	TGTGCCAGCAGCGTAGATCCCAGGGCGTACGAGCAGTACTTC
TRBV11-3	once	TRBD1	TRBJ2-5	CASSLWTGQETQYF	TGTGCCAGCAGCCTTTGGACAGGGCAAGAGACCCAGTACTTC
TRBV29-1	NA	NA	TRBJ1-1	CSVVSGGRAAFF	TGCAGCGTGGTCAGCGGGGGGCGCGCAGCTTTCTTT
TRBV18	NA	NA	TRBJ1-2	CASSPDNWGRAYGYTF	TGTGCCAGCTCACCCGACAATTGGGGGCGCGCCTATGGCTACACCTTC
TRBV5-4	few	NA	TRBJ1-4	CASSLGGGGVNEKLFF	TGTGCCAGCAGCTTGGGGGGGGGAGGGGTTAATGAAAAACTGTTTTTT
TRBV6-5	NA	NA	TRBJ2-1	CASSYTHSGGYNEQFF	TGTGCCAGCAGTTACACGCACTCCGGGGGCTACAATGAGCAGTTCTTC
TRBV19	NA	TRBD1	TRBJ1-5	CASTEGTESGYSNQPQHF	TGTGCCAGTACGGAAGGGACAGAAAGTGGTTATAGCAATCAGCCCCAGCATTTT
TRBV18	NA	NA	TRBJ2-7	CASSPASSLYEQYF	TGTGCCAGCTCACCAGCGAGCTCCCTCTACGAGCAGTACTTC
TRBV19	NA	TRBD2	TRBJ2-1	CASSIVPAGGVYNEQFF	TGTGCCAGTAGTATAGTCCCAGCGGGGGGGGTTTACAATGAGCAGTTCTTC
TRBV6-4	NA	TRBD1	TRBJ2-3	CASSTTGDTQYF	TGTGCCAGCAGCACGACAGGGGACACGCAGTATTTT
TRBV5-1	NA	NA	TRBJ2-7	CASSGGHGGYEQYF	TGCGCCAGCAGCGGTGGGCACGGAGGCTACGAGCAGTACTTC
TRBV5-1	NA	TRBD1	TRBJ1-2	CASSTDRGLSGYTF	TGCGCCAGCAGCACGGACAGGGGGCTCAGTGGCTACACCTTC
TRBV9	NA	TRBD2	TRBJ2-5	CASSVGPAGGRETQYF	TGTGCCAGCAGCGTAGGCCCGGCGGGGGGGCGAGAGACCCAGTACTTC
TRBV5-1	NA	TRBD1	TRBJ1-4	CASRRTDRGWGEKLFF	TGCGCCAGCAGAAGAACCGACAGGGGTTGGGGTGAAAAACTGTTTTTT
TRBV28	few	NA	TRBJ1-5	CASSSRRAAQHF	TGTGCCAGCAGTTCCCGACGTGCGGCCCAGCATTTT
TRBV25-1	NA	NA	TRBJ1-1	CASSERVVAFF	TGTGCCAGCAGTGAACGGGTGGTAGCTTTCTTT
TRBV18	NA	TRBD1	TRBJ2-5	CASSLAGTAETQYF	TGTGCCAGCTCACTGGCTGGGACAGCGGAGACCCAGTACTTC
TRBV5-1	few	NA	TRBJ2-2	CASSWGPGDNGELFF	TGCGCCAGCTCCTGGGGGCCAGGGGATAACGGGGAGCTGTTTTTT
TRBV5-1	NA	NA	TRBJ2-4	CASSSRSVLDIQYF	TGCGCCAGCAGCTCCCGAAGCGTGTTGGACATTCAGTACTTC
TRBV4-1	NA	NA	TRBJ2-2	CASSHRGTTGELFF	TGCGCCAGCAGCCACCGAGGAACGACCGGGGAGCTGTTTTTT
TRBV7-2	few	TRBD1	TRBJ1-6	CASSSRDRGNSPLHF	TGTGCCAGCAGCTCAAGGGACAGAGGAAACTCACCCCTCCACTTT
TRBV5-4	NA	NA	TRBJ2-7	CASSLLGSSLYEQYF	TGTGCCAGCAGCCTCCTCGGTTCCTCGCTCTACGAGCAGTACTTC
TRBV2	NA	NA	TRBJ1-1	CASRTLDRNTEAFF	TGTGCCAGCAGGACCCTAGACAGAAACACTGAAGCTTTCTTT
TRBV6-6	few	TRBD1	TRBJ1-2	CASNPDRAGIYYGYTF	TGTGCCAGCAACCCTGACAGGGCGGGTATTTACTATGGCTACACCTTC
TRBV19	once	TRBD1	TRBJ1-2	CASRPLETGDFGYTF	TGTGCCAGTAGACCACTTGAGACAGGGGATTTCGGCTACACCTTC
TRBV28	few	NA	TRBJ2-7	CASSLFGTFKYEQYF	TGTGCCAGCAGTTTATTTGGGACATTTAAATACGAGCAGTACTTC
TRBV7-7	NA	TRBD2	TRBJ2-3	CASSLQPGLAASDTQYF	TGTGCTAGCAGCTTACAACCGGGACTAGCGGCTTCAGATACGCAGTATTTT
TRBV30	NA	NA	TRBJ2-3	CAWSQGLGDTQYF	TGTGCCTGGAGTCAGGGACTTGGAGATACGCAGTATTTT
TRBV5-1	few	NA	TRBJ1-1	CASSWMTGLEAFF	TGCGCTAGCAGCTGGATGACAGGACTCGAAGCTTTCTTT
TRBV30	NA	NA	TRBJ2-5	CAWSLWGGGETQYF	TGTGCCTGGAGTCTCTGGGGGGGCGGTGAGACCCAGTACTTC
TRBV28	NA	NA	TRBJ2-5	CASSQTAKTQYF	TGTGCCAGCAGTCAGACAGCTAAGACCCAGTACTTC
TRBV2	NA	NA	TRBJ1-2	CASSDQASYGYTF	TGTGCCAGCAGTGATCAGGCCAGCTATGGCTACACCTTC